Sequencing of this T cell receptor beta chain was carried out in a study of cytomegalovirus exposure and HLA in healthy donors. Use of 60 Vbeta and 13 Jbeta primers characterized the PCR. Sequencing was performed with immunoSEQ multiplex PCR; in TCRdb, only in-frame clones are kept and a portion is missing. The sample spans approximately 100,000 clones; the ten largest clones claim roughly 0.64%. Germline V gene data show CDR1 as LNHDA and CDR2 as SQIVND (reference sequence). CDR3 length: 14 amino acids. V was shortened by 5 bases and J by 0 bases, with 11 bases between the two germline ends. The sequence was collected from a man aged 50-59 years in good health and CMV-seronegative. The sequenced material came from PBMCs. This chain links TRBV19 with TRBJ2-7; the D gene is possibly TRBD1 (6 bases). CDR3 in amino acids: CASSLTRGSYEQYF. The CDR3 DNA reads as TGTGCCAGTAGTCTTACCAGGGGCTCCTACGAGCAGTACTTC.